This entry concerns a single TCR beta chain. Its specificity is unknown. This table comes from immunoSEQ multiplex PCR, and its TCRdb copy is limited to in-frame clones, with some not included. The top ten hold roughly 0.13% of the sample, which has millions of clones, 85% to 95% seen once. Deletions cut 4 bases from V and 8 bases from J, with 8 bases between. The CDR3 loop spans 11 amino acids. Germline assignment: CDR1 MNHEY and CDR2 SVGAGI. The data stem from a study of shared clonotypes between healthy human individuals. Study-level results: Measured sharing among donors was expected to vary with sequencing depth.

Sequenced: naive CD4+ T cells sorted from blood. Regarding subset: CD45RA+ positively selected. The chain has TRBV6-5 and TRBJ1-2; unclear D gene. The receptor's source is a man younger than 35 in good health. The CDR3 here is CASSSTQGYTF. The CDR3 nucleotides are TGTGCCAGCAGTTCTACCCAGGGCTACACCTTC.